What follows are 31 T cell receptor beta chains derived from one specimen sequenced in a study of type 1 regulatory T cells. TCRdb reanalysed the reads using MiXCR and keeps one entry per CDR3 protein. Among approximately 97,000 distinct CDR3 sequences, roughly 31% were seen once, and the ten largest hold 2% to 2.5%. The sample taken for sequencing was CD4+ T cells, either the whole sample or a sorted fraction (not recorded which). Receptors originate from a human donor in good health.

This clonotype was observed a few times. The chain joins TRBV5-4 to TRBJ1-1; D is perhaps TRBD1 (6 bases). The CDR3 runs to 14 residues. Germline-derived CDR1 and CDR2 are SGHNT and YYREEE (reference sequence). Trimming stripped 4 bases from V and 1 base from J, with 11 bases between. CDR3 coding DNA: TGTGCCAGCAGCAAGACAGGAACGAACACTGAAGCTTTCTTT. This gives the protein CASSKTGTNTEAFF.

This rearrangement joins TRBV7-8 to TRBJ2-7; D is unresolved. Trimming removed 5 bases at V and 9 bases at J, with 11 bases between. Per the germline V gene, CDR1 is SGHVS and CDR2 is FQNEAQ. The CDR3 is 11 residues long. The CDR3 loop reads CASSRSRVQYF. For the CDR3, the DNA is TGTGCCAGCAGCCGATCCCGCGTGCAGTACTTC. Combining the CDR3 with reference TRBV7-8 and TRBJ2-7 gives the whole variable domain GAGVSQSPRYKVAKRGQDVALRCDPISGHVSLFWYQQALGQGPEFLTYFQNEAQLDKSGLPSDRFFAERPEGSVSTLKIQRTQQEDSAVYLCASSRSRVQYFGPGTRLTVT.

This clonotype was observed at least ten times. V and J are TRBV4-3 and TRBJ2-7; 10 positions agree with TRBD2. From germline, CDR1 is LGHNA and CDR2 YSLEER. The length of the CDR3 is 15 residues. V lost 3 bases and J lost 4; bases outside the gene matches: 6. CDR3: CASSHGTSAFYEQYF. CDR3 nucleotides: TGCGCCAGCAGCCACGGGACTAGCGCATTTTACGAGCAGTACTTC.

CDR3 nucleotides: TGTGCCAGCAGTTACACGACAGGGGACAGGTCACCCCTCCACTTT. Translating gives CASSYTTGDRSPLHF. This rearrangement joins TRBV6-6 to TRBJ1-6, with 8 bases aligning to TRBD1. V shed 2 bases and J 10 bases; nucleotides not matched to a gene: 7. Germline lookup yields CDR1 MNHNY and CDR2 SVGAGI (reference sequence). This CDR3 has 15 residues.

This rearrangement joins TRBV10-1 to TRBJ2-1, with D uncertain. The CDR3 has 15 residues. V was shortened by 6 bases and J by 0 bases, with 12 bases between the two germline ends. Germline V CDR1 and CDR2: WNHNN, SYGVQD (reference sequence). CDR3 residues: CASSPTQSSYNEQFF. CDR3 DNA: TGCGCCAGCAGCCCTACTCAAAGCTCCTACAATGAGCAGTTCTTC.

The V gene is TRBV18, the J gene TRBJ2-7; possibly TRBD1 or TRBD2 for D (5 bases each). Looked up from germline, CDR1 is KGHSH and CDR2 is LQKENI. The germline V and J ends were trimmed by 3 bases and 0 bases, with 12 bases remaining between them. This CDR3 has 15 amino acids. The CDR3 coding sequence is TGTGCCAGCTCACCTGGGGGTTCGAGCTCCTACGAGCAGTACTTC. This translates into CASSPGGSSSYEQYF.

V usage is TRBV20-1 and J usage is TRBJ2-1; D is unclear. Trimming took off 1 base at V and 9 bases at J, with 10 bases between the two ends. The CDR3 sequence is 12 residues long. Germline-derived CDR1 and CDR2 are DFQATT and SNEGSKA (reference sequence). The CDR3 sequence is CSARGLVSEQFF. The CDR3 DNA is TGCAGTGCTAGAGGGTTAGTATCTGAGCAGTTCTTC.

V is TRBV6-6 and J is TRBJ1-2; D possibly corresponds to TRBD1 (6 bases). Deletions cut 6 bases from V and 2 bases from J, with 10 bases between. The CDR3 has 13 amino acids. The germline V gene has CDR1 MNHNY and CDR2 SVGAGI (reference sequence). The CDR3 region is CASSTQGNYGYTF. CDR3 bases: TGTGCCAGCAGCACCCAGGGGAACTATGGCTACACCTTC.

The V call is TRBV7-2, the J call TRBJ2-5; D is ambiguous. The V end lost 1 base, the J end lost 4 bases, and 10 bases lay between the germline ends. CDR1 SGHTA and CDR2 FQGNSA come from the germline V gene. This CDR3 is built from 14 residues. CDR3: CASSLGATPETQYF. In DNA form, the CDR3 reads TGTGCCAGCAGCTTAGGGGCTACGCCAGAGACCCAGTACTTC.

A few counts support this clonotype. V is TRBV7-2 and J is TRBJ1-5; no reliable D call. The germline V and J ends were trimmed by 1 base and 8 bases, with 9 bases remaining between them. This CDR3 has 13 amino acids. Germline values: CDR1 SGHTA, CDR2 FQGNSA. This CDR3 is CASSLGRVEPQHF. CDR3 nucleotide sequence: TGTGCCAGCAGCTTAGGACGCGTAGAGCCCCAGCATTTT.

This clonotype has more than one count but fewer than ten. The chain recombines TRBV15 with TRBJ1-4; 8 bases agree with TRBD1. The CDR3 is made up of 16 amino acids. From germline, CDR1 is LNHNV and CDR2 YYDKDF (reference sequence). V dropped 1 base and J dropped 8; count of bases not matched to a gene: 9. CDR3 in DNA: TGTGCCACCAGCAGAGTATTTGGACAGGGCGAGGAAAAACTGTTTTTT. Protein product: CATSRVFGQGEEKLFF.

The chain links TRBV29-1 to TRBJ2-7, with 7 bases fitting TRBD2. The CDR3 has 12 residues. CDR1 and CDR2 from the germline V gene are SQVTM and ANQGSEA. V dropped 4 bases and J dropped 6; count of bases not matched to a gene: 6. The CDR3 DNA is TGCAGCGTTGTCGGGGGGAAGGGCGAGCAGTACTTC. Residues: CSVVGGKGEQYF.

V gene TRBV7-9 combines with J gene TRBJ2-1, with 9 bases lining up with TRBD2. Germline values: CDR1 SEHNR, CDR2 FQNEAQ (reference sequence). The V and J ends lost 6 bases and 3 bases, in that order; junction bases with no gene match: 12. This CDR3 comprises 17 residues. CDR3 sequence (DNA): TGTGCCAGCAGGGCGGCTCGACTAGCGGTCCACTACAATGAGCAGTTCTTC. The encoded protein is CASRAARLAVHYNEQFF.

The chain couples TRBV5-1 to TRBJ2-7; D unresolved. The CDR3 loop spans 12 amino acids. CDR1 and CDR2 from the germline V gene are SGHRS and YFSETQ. V lost 2 bases, J lost 6 bases, and 9 bases lay in between. The CDR3 coding sequence is TGCGCCAGCAGCTTCCCTAGAGGCGAGCAGTACTTC. As protein: CASSFPRGEQYF.

The J gene is TRBJ1-6, the V gene TRBV12-3 or TRBV12-4; D remains unclear. Trimming removed 5 bases from V and 10 bases from J, with 12 bases in between. The CDR3 extends over 13 amino acids. DNA for the CDR3: TGTGCCAGCAGTGGAAAGACTGAGTCACCCCTCCACTTT. This encodes CASSGKTESPLHF.

The chain uses TRBV19 and TRBJ2-3; TRBD2 matches at 8 bases. The V and J ends lost 1 base and 5 bases, in that order; junction bases with no gene match: 5. CDR3 size: 15 residues. Germline V gene sequence: CDR1 LNHDA, CDR2 SQIVND (reference sequence). The CDR3 DNA sequence: TGTGCCAGTAGTATAGCGGGAGGGCCGGGAGATACGCAGTATTTT. As protein: CASSIAGGPGDTQYF.

The J gene is TRBJ2-7, the V gene TRBV19; 8 bases are shared with TRBD2. V lost 6 bases, J lost 2 bases, and 12 bases stayed unmatched. Germline V gives CDR1 LNHDA, CDR2 SQIVND (reference sequence). The CDR3 totals 16 residues. CDR3 sequence: CASSLRGSGDPYEQYF. The DNA of the CDR3 is TGTGCCAGTAGCCTTCGGGGTAGCGGGGACCCCTACGAGCAGTACTTC.

The J gene is TRBJ2-3, the V gene TRBV5-1; the D gene could be TRBD1 or TRBD2 (5 bases each). V was cut by 4 bases and J by 5 bases, with 5 bases left in between. This CDR3 is built from 11 residues. Per the germline V gene, CDR1 is SGHRS and CDR2 is YFSETQ. CDR3 sequence reads: CASSGGDTQYF. The CDR3 nucleotides are TGCGCCAGCAGCGGGGGAGATACGCAGTATTTT.

This clonotype was seen more than once but under ten times. V gene TRBV7-7 combines with J gene TRBJ2-1; 9 bases align to TRBD2. CDR1 SSHAT and CDR2 FNYEAQ come from the germline V gene (reference sequence). J lost 1 base, V lost 5 bases, and 6 bases had no gene match. The CDR3 contains 16 residues. The CDR3 coding sequence is TGTGCCAGCAGCCCCGTAGCGGGAGTGTCCTACAATGAGCAGTTCTTC. Protein sequence: CASSPVAGVSYNEQFF.

This clonotype was detected only a few times. The chain couples TRBV6-1 to TRBJ2-7; 11 bases agree with TRBD2. CDR1 is MNHNS and CDR2 is SASEGT in the germline V gene. V gave up 3 bases and J gave up 0 bases; unmatched junction bases: 4. This CDR3 spans 16 amino acids. The DNA for the CDR3 is TGTGCCAGCAGTGAGGGACTAGCGGTGACCTCCTACGAGCAGTACTTC. Amino acid sequence: CASSEGLAVTSYEQYF.

This chain links TRBV6-1 with TRBJ2-3; 7 bases are a match to TRBD2. V was clipped by 8 bases and J by 3 bases; unmatched bases: 5. This CDR3 has 13 residues. Germline V lookup: CDR1 MNHNS, CDR2 SASEGT. CDR3: CASRTGGTDTQYF. CDR3 bases: TGTGCCAGCCGGACGGGGGGTACAGATACGCAGTATTTT.

The rearrangement uses TRBV20-1 and TRBJ2-5, with D unclear. The germline CDR1 and CDR2 sequences are DFQATT and SNEGSKA (reference sequence). With 3 bases removed from V and 2 bases from J, the gap between germline ends came to 7 bases. CDR3 length: 12 amino acids. In DNA, the CDR3 is TGCAGTGCTAGTGGCAGACAAGAGACCCAGTACTTC. It encodes CSASGRQETQYF.

V usage is TRBV7-2 and J usage is TRBJ2-7; D is unresolved. This CDR3 is 14 amino acids long. CDR1 is SGHTA, CDR2 FQGNSA, per germline. Trimming stripped 1 base from V and 0 bases from J, with 7 bases between. CDR3 coding DNA: TGTGCCAGCAGCTTAGAGCCTACCTCCTACGAGCAGTACTTC. Its protein product is CASSLEPTSYEQYF. The full variable domain, rest sourced from reference TRBV7-2 and TRBJ2-7, is GAGVSQSPSNKVTEKGKDVELRCDPISGHTALYWYRQSLGQGLEFLIYFQGNSAPDKSGLPSDRFSAERTGGSVSTLTIQRTQQEDSAVYLCASSLEPTSYEQYFGPGTRLTVT.

The V and J genes are TRBV20-1 and TRBJ2-1, with 12 nucleotides matching TRBD2. The germline V gene has CDR1 DFQATT and CDR2 SNEGSKA (reference sequence). CDR3 length: 16 amino acids. Trimming cost V 5 bases and J 3 bases; bases outside gene matches: 8. Here the CDR3 reads CSARHPTSGSYNEQFF. CDR3 sequence (DNA): TGCAGTGCTCGACACCCGACTAGCGGGAGCTACAATGAGCAGTTCTTC.

The rearrangement links TRBV19 to TRBJ2-2, with a weak D call TRBD1 (5 bases). The germline V and J ends were trimmed by 2 bases and 4 bases, with 20 bases remaining between them. The length of the CDR3 is 18 residues. Germline loops: CDR1 LNHDA, CDR2 SQIVND (reference sequence). The CDR3 nucleotides read TGTGCCAGTAGTATAAGGGGCCGGACGCTAAGGCTCACCGGGGAGCTGTTTTTT. Encoded protein: CASSIRGRTLRLTGELFF.

J is TRBJ2-5 and V is TRBV7-2; D call uncertain. The germline V gene has CDR1 SGHTA and CDR2 FQGNSA. The CDR3 contains 15 residues. V dropped 5 bases and J dropped 1 base, with 14 bases sitting between them. The CDR3 sequence is CASSQQGWSQETQYF. The DNA for the CDR3 is TGTGCCAGCAGCCAACAAGGTTGGTCCCAAGAGACCCAGTACTTC. The full variable domain, rest sourced from reference TRBV7-2 and TRBJ2-5, is GAGVSQSPSNKVTEKGKDVELRCDPISGHTALYWYRQSLGQGLEFLIYFQGNSAPDKSGLPSDRFSAERTGGSVSTLTIQRTQQEDSAVYLCASSQQGWSQETQYFGPGTRLLVL.

This clonotype was counted between two and nine times. V is TRBV7-2 and J is TRBJ2-1; D gene ambiguous. Germline CDR1 SGHTA, CDR2 FQGNSA. V shed 1 base and J shed 5 bases, with 6 bases lying between them. CDR3 length equals 13 residues. CDR3 DNA sequence: TGTGCCAGCAGCTTAGGAAGGGACAATGAGCAGTTCTTC. It yields the protein CASSLGRDNEQFF.

The rearrangement uses TRBV5-1 and TRBJ2-2; TRBD2 agrees at 8 bases. J lost 6 bases, V lost 0 bases, and 10 bases had no gene match. Per germline, CDR1 SGHRS and CDR2 YFSETQ. This CDR3 has 17 amino acids. The CDR3 DNA follows: TGCGCCAGCAGCTTGGTGGACGGCGGGAGGTCCGCCGGGGAGCTGTTTTTT. It yields the protein CASSLVDGGRSAGELFF.

The chain joins TRBV7-2 to TRBJ2-5; TRBD2 is a possible D gene (6 bases). V was pared by 4 bases and J by 5 bases, with 14 bases between. CDR1 and CDR2 (germline): SGHTA, FQGNSA. CDR3 size: 14 residues. CDR3 in amino acids: CASSYVTGSETQYF. Here the CDR3 DNA reads TGTGCCAGCAGCTACGTCACCGGGAGCGAGACCCAGTACTTC.

This chain joins TRBV20-1 and TRBJ1-5, with D perhaps matching TRBD1 (5 bases). Germline lookup yields CDR1 DFQATT and CDR2 SNEGSKA (reference sequence). Trimming shortened V by 8 bases and J by 4 bases, and 15 bases separated the two germline ends. CDR3 length: 13 amino acids. The CDR3 loop reads CSSGEGLNQPQHF. As DNA, the CDR3 is TGCAGTTCGGGGGAGGGGCTAAATCAGCCCCAGCATTTT.

This clonotype was seen repeatedly, ten times or more. V is TRBV20-1 and J is TRBJ1-1; D gene uncertain. The V gene's germline CDR1 is DFQATT and CDR2 SNEGSKA (reference sequence). V was trimmed by 3 bases and J by 6 bases, leaving 8 bases between them. The CDR3 has 11 residues. The CDR3 region has the DNA TGCAGTGCTAGTGTAGCCCCTGAAGCTTTCTTT. It codes for CSASVAPEAFF.